The TCR beta chain under discussion was sequenced for a study of T-cell memory formation after mild COVID-19. Looking at the study overall: TCR clustering was largely donor specific.

One entry per CDR3 protein results from TCRdb running MiXCR on the 5' RACE reads. The sample includes 380,000 or so distinct CDR3 sequences, roughly 13% seen only once; the top ten take approximately 21%. There are many counts of this clonotype. In germline, CDR1 is ENHRY, CDR2 SYGVKD. The CDR3 has 16 residues. V lost 3 bases to trimming and J lost 0 bases, with 12 bases between them. The chain recombines TRBV10-3 with TRBJ2-1, with a tentative D call TRBD1 (5 bases). The receptor comes from a young man who had mild COVID-19 (a few samples of this study predate the infection). Cell type and time point are not known. Material: PBMCs or a T cell subset sorted from them (not recorded which). The CDR3 coding sequence is TGTGCCATCAGTGACTTCGGGCAGGGCTCCTACAATGAGCAGTTCTTC. This codes for CAISDFGQGSYNEQFF.